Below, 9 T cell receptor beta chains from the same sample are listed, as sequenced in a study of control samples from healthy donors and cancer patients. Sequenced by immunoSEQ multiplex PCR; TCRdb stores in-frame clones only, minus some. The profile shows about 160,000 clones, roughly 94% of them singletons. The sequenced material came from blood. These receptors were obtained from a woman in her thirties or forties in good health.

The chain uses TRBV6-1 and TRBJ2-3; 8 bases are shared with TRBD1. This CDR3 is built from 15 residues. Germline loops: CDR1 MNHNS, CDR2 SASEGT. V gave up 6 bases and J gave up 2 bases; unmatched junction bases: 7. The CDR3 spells CASRDPGQDTDTQYF. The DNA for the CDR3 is TGTGCCAGCAGAGACCCGGGACAGGACACAGATACGCAGTATTTT.

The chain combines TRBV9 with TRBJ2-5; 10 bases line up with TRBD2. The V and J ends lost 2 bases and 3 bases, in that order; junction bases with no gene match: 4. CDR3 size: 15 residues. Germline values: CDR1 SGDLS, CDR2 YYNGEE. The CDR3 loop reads CASSVYGLAEETQYF. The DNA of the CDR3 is TGTGCCAGCAGCGTTTACGGACTAGCGGAAGAGACCCAGTACTTC.

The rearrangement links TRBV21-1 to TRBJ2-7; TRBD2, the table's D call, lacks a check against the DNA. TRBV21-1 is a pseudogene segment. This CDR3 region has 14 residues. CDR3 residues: CASSKGEGGYEQYF. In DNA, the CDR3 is TGTGCCAGCAGCAAAGGAGAGGGGGGGTACGAGCAGTACTTC.

This CDR3 is CASREQGRGNQPQHF. CDR3 DNA sequence: TGTGCCAGCAGAGAGCAGGGACGGGGCAATCAGCCCCAGCATTTT. The genes are TRBV2 and TRBJ1-5; D might be TRBD1 (5 bases). Germline assignment: CDR1 SNHLY and CDR2 FYNNEI. The CDR3 is made up of 15 amino acids. Trimming shortened V by 6 bases and J by 2 bases, and 14 bases separated the two germline ends.

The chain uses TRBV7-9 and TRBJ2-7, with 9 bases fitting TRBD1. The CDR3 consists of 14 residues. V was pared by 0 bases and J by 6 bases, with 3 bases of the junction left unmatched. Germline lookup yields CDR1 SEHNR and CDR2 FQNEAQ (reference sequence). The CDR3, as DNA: TGTGCCAGCAGCTTAGCGGGACAGGGTGCCGAGCAGTACTTC. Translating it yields CASSLAGQGAEQYF.

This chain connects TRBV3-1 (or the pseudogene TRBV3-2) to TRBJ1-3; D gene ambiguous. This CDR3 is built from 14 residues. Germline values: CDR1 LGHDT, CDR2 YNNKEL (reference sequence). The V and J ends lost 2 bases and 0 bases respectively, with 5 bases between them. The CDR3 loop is CASSQTHSGNTIYF. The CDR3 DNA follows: TGTGCCAGCAGCCAAACGCACTCTGGAAACACCATATATTTT.

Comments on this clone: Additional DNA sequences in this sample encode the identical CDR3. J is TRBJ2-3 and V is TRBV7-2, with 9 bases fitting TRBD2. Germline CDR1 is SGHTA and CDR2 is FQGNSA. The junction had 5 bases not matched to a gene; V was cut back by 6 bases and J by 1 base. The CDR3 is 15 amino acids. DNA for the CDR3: TGTGCCAGCAGTCCCTGGACTAGCGGCACAGATACGCAGTATTTT. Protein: CASSPWTSGTDTQYF.

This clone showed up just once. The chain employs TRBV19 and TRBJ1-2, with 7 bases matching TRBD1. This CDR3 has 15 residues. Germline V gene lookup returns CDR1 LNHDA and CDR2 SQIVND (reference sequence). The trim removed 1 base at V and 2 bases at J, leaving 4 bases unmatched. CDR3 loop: CASSIVGQWNYGYTF. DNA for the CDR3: TGTGCCAGTAGTATAGTGGGACAGTGGAACTATGGCTACACCTTC.

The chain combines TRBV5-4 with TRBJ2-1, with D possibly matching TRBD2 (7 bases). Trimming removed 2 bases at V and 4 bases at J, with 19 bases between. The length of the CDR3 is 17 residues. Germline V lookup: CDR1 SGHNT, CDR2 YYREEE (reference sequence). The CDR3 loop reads CASSFLAWGGGYNEQFF. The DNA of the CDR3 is TGTGCCAGCAGCTTCTTGGCCTGGGGGGGCGGGTACAATGAGCAGTTCTTC.